The 8 T cell receptor beta chains listed next were all sequenced from one sample in a study of cytomegalovirus exposure and HLA in healthy donors. 60 Vbeta and 13 Jbeta primers were used in PCR. The assay was immunoSEQ multiplex PCR, and TCRdb's table has in-frame clones only and misses some. The sample yields some 91,000 clones, roughly two thirds seen once. What was sequenced was PBMCs. The receptors shown here come from a human donor in good health.

As regards this clone: The same CDR3 also results from other DNA sequences found in this sample. The V and J genes are TRBV2 and TRBJ1-2; TRBD1 is a possible D gene (6 bases). The V and J ends lost 1 base and 8 bases respectively, with 17 bases between them. Germline V gives CDR1 SNHLY, CDR2 FYNNEI. This CDR3 is 15 amino acids long. The CDR3 sequence is CASSEDGRGGLGYTF. CDR3 in DNA: TGTGCCAGCAGTGAAGATGGTAGAGGGGGATTAGGCTACACCTTC.

The chain joins TRBV29-1 to TRBJ2-7; D is perhaps TRBD1 (5 bases). Trimming shortened V by 2 bases and J by 5 bases, and 13 bases separated the two germline ends. Per the germline V gene, CDR1 is SQVTM and CDR2 is ANQGSEA. The CDR3 sequence is 13 residues long. The CDR3 bases are TGCAGCGTTGAATTCCCCAGGGATGACGAGCAGTACTTC. This translates into CSVEFPRDDEQYF.

The chain uses TRBV7-9 and TRBJ2-3, with 9 bases that match TRBD1. This CDR3 has 17 amino acids. The V segment lost 1 base and the J segment 0 bases; nucleotides outside the gene matches: 5. Germline-derived CDR1 and CDR2 are SEHNR and FQNEAQ (reference sequence). CDR3 coding DNA: TGTGCCAGCAGCTTAGGGGACAGGGTATCTAGCACAGATACGCAGTATTTT. Its protein product is CASSLGDRVSSTDTQYF.

This chain uses TRBV7-9 with TRBJ2-1; 16 nucleotides agree with TRBD2. The V and J ends lost 1 base and 4 bases, in that order; junction bases with no gene match: 4. CDR1 and CDR2 from the germline V gene are SEHNR and FQNEAQ (reference sequence). The CDR3 runs 18 residues. The CDR3 protein is CASSLGGLAGGPYNEQFF. The DNA for the CDR3 is TGTGCCAGCAGCTTAGGGGGACTAGCGGGGGGGCCTTACAATGAGCAGTTCTTC.

This chain links TRBV7-8 with TRBJ2-7; D may be TRBD2 (5 bases). The germline CDR1 and CDR2 sequences are SGHVS and FQNEAQ. The CDR3 runs to 18 residues. V was pared by 4 bases and J by 0 bases, with 22 bases between. The CDR3 reads CASSSRETVGQNSYEQYF. The DNA of the CDR3 is TGTGCCAGCAGCTCAAGGGAGACGGTAGGGCAGAACTCCTACGAGCAGTACTTC.

The chain is built from TRBV13 and TRBJ1-2; possibly TRBD1 for D (6 bases). V lost 2 bases, J lost 8 bases, and 18 bases lay in between. Germline CDR1 PRHDT, CDR2 FYEKMQ (reference sequence). This CDR3 is 15 amino acids long. CDR3 amino acids: CASSLRGIGDRGYTF. For the CDR3, the DNA is TGTGCCAGCAGCTTAAGGGGGATCGGGGATAGAGGCTACACCTTC.

This clone was found a few times. The J gene is TRBJ1-3, the V gene TRBV2; 9 bases agree with TRBD1. The trim removed 6 bases at V and 5 bases at J, leaving 5 bases unmatched. The germline gives CDR1 SNHLY, CDR2 FYNNEI. The CDR3 is 14 amino acids. In DNA form, the CDR3 reads TGTGCCAGCAGGGGGACAGGGAATCGAAACACCATATATTTT. Encoded protein: CASRGTGNRNTIYF. The full variable domain, with the rest looked up from reference TRBV2 and TRBJ1-3, is EPEVTQTPSHQVTQMGQEVILRCVPISNHLYFYWYRQILGQKVEFLVSFYNNEISEKSEIFDDQFSVERPDGSNFTLKIRSTKLEDSAMYFCASRGTGNRNTIYFGEGSWLTVV.

The chain recombines TRBV14 with TRBJ1-6, with a possible D match to TRBD1 (5 bases). Germline V CDR1 and CDR2: SGHDN, FVKESK. The V and J ends lost 0 bases and 9 bases respectively, with 18 bases between them. This CDR3 has 17 residues. CDR3 in DNA: TGTGCCAGCAGCCAAGAAGGCTGGGCAGGGTATTTTTCACCCCTCCACTTT. The encoded protein is CASSQEGWAGYFSPLHF.